This TCR beta chain was recovered during a study of siplizumab effects on memory and regulatory T cells. Study-wide results and limits: Versus roughly 27% in controls, the mappable alloreactive CD4+ clones averaged about 63% Treg-derived with siplizumab. In unstimulated cells, naive T cells appeared more diverse than memory T cells and seemed major alloresponse contributors.

V lost 2 bases to trimming and J lost 7 bases, with 9 bases between them. Germline V gives CDR1 KGHSH, CDR2 LQKENI. The CDR3 length is 12 residues. Assays were performed on 10^5 or so TCR templates per sample. Assay: immunoSEQ multiplex PCR; the TCRdb copy retains only in-frame clones and omits some. The profile shows under 140,000 clones, approximately 92% of them singletons. In the case of this clone: The antigen is unknown.

The receptor was isolated from a human donor in good health. The chain has TRBV18 and TRBJ2-7; D uncertain. The sequencing input was CD4+ T cells sorted from blood. The CDR3 here is CASSPKAGEQYF. CDR3 nucleotides: TGTGCCAGCTCACCAAAGGCTGGGGAGCAGTACTTC. Full variable domain (outside the CDR3, taken from reference TRBV18 and TRBJ2-7): NAGVMQNPRHLVRRRGQEARLRCSPMKGHSHVYWYRQLPEEGLKFMVYLQKENIIDESGMPKERFSAEFPKEGPSILRIQQVVRGDSAAYFCASSPKAGEQYFGPGTRLTVT.